This paragraph reports one TCR beta chain. This specimen comes from a study of shared clonotypes between healthy human individuals. The length of the CDR3 is 16 residues. Germline V gene lookup returns CDR1 LGHNA and CDR2 YSLEER. The ends lost 0 bases at V and 5 bases at J; junction bases unmatched: 7. Source study methods: ImmunoSEQ gave junction-only sequences without quality scores, so filtering differed. Clones were read by immunoSEQ multiplex PCR, and TCRdb kept only the in-frame ones, dropping some. That table is the source of V, J and clone size, and D and trimming were worked out from the DNA. The sample contains roughly 890,000 clones, roughly 92% of which appear only once. Terminally differentiated effector memory CD45RA+ cells were left out of the naive CD8 fraction, which was CD45RO-negative and positively selected for CCR7.

What was sequenced was naive CD8+ T cells sorted from blood. The V call is TRBV4-3, the J call TRBJ2-1; 7 bases map to TRBD2. The receptor's source is a young man in good health. The CDR3 region has the DNA TGCGCCAGCAGCCAAGATGTGGGAGGGCCCGACAATGAGCAGTTCTTC. The encoded protein is CASSQDVGGPDNEQFF.